This T cell receptor beta chain was captured by sequencing in a study of T cells expressing NK-cell markers. TCRdb re-analyzed the 5' RACE reads; it lists each CDR3 protein once, without DNA. This listing includes roughly 180,000 distinct CDR3 sequences. Sample: blood T cells: a sorted CD56 or NKG2C T cell subset, CD4+ or CD8+ T cells, or bulk PBMC T cells (not recorded which). The TCR sequence derives from a man aged 18 to 70 in good health.

The CDR3 loop is CATSNHRGSRTEAFF. The genes are TRBV15 and TRBJ1-1; the TRBD1 assignment by TCRdb is unverifiable without DNA. Germline values: CDR1 LNHNV, CDR2 YYDKDF (reference sequence). The CDR3 is 15 residues long.